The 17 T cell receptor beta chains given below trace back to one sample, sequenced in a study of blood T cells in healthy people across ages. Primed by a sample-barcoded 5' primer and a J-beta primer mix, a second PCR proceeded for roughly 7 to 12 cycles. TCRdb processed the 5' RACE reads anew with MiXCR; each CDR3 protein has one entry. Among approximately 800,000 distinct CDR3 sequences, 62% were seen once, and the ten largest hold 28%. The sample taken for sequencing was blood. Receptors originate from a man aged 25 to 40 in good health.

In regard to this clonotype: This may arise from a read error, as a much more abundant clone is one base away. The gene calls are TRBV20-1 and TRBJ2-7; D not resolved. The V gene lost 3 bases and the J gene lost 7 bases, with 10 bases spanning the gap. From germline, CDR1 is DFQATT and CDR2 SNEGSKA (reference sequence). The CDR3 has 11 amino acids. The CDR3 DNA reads TGCAGTGCTAGTCCCTTGGGGGAGCAGTACTTC. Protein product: CSASPLGEQYF.

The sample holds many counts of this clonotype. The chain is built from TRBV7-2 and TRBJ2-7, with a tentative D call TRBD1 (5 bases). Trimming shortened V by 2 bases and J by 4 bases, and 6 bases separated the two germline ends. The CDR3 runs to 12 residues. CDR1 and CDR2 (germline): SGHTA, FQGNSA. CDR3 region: CASSLQGYEQYF. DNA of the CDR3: TGTGCCAGCAGCTTACAGGGTTACGAGCAGTACTTC.

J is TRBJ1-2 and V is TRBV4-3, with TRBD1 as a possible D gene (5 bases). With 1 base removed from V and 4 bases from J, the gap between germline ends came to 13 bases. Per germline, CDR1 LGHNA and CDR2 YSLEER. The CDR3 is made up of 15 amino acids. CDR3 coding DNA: TGCGCCAGCAGCCAAGCCCGCGGGACGACCTATGGCTACACCTTC. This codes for CASSQARGTTYGYTF.

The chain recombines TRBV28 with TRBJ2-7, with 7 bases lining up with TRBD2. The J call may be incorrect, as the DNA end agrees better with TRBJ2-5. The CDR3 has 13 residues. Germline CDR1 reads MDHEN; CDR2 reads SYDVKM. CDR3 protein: CASSPRDYPTQYF. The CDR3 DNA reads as TGTGCCAGCAGTCCCCGGGACTACCCGACCCAGTACTTC.

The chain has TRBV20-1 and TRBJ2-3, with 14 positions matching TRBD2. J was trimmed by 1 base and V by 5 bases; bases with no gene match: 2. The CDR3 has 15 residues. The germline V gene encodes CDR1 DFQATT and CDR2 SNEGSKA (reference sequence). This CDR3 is CSAPGLAGGTDTQYF. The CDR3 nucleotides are TGCAGTGCTCCGGGACTAGCGGGGGGCACAGATACGCAGTATTTT.

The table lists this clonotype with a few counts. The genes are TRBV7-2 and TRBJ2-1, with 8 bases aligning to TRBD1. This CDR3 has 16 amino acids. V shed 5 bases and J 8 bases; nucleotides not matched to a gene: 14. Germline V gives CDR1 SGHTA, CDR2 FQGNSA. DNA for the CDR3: TGTGCCAGCAGCACCTTCCGACAGGGGAGACGCTATGAGCAGTTCTTC. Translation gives CASSTFRQGRRYEQFF.

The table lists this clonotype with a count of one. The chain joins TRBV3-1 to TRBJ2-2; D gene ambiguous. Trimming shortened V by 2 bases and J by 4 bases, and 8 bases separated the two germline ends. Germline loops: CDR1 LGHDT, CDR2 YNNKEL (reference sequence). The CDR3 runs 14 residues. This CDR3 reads CASSQSVPTGELFF. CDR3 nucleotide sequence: TGTGCCAGCAGCCAATCTGTTCCCACCGGGGAGCTGTTTTTT.

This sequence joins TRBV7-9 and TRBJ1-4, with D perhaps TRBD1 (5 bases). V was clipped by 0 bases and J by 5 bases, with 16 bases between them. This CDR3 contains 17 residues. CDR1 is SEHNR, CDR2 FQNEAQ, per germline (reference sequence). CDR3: CASSLAQGEVGNEKLFF. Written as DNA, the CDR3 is TGTGCCAGCAGCTTAGCCCAGGGTGAGGTGGGGAATGAAAAACTGTTTTTT.

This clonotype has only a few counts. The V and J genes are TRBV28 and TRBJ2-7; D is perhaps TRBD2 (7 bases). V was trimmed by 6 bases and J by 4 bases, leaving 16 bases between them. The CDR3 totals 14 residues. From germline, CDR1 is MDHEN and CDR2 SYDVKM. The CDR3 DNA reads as TGTGCCAGCAGCCAGCCGGGGGGCGGGTACGAGCAGTACTTC. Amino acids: CASSQPGGGYEQYF.

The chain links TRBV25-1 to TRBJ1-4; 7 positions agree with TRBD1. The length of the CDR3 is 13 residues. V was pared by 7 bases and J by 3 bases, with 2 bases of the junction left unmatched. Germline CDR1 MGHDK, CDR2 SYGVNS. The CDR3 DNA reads TGTGCCAGCAAGGGGACAGCTAATGAAAAACTGTTTTTT. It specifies CASKGTANEKLFF.

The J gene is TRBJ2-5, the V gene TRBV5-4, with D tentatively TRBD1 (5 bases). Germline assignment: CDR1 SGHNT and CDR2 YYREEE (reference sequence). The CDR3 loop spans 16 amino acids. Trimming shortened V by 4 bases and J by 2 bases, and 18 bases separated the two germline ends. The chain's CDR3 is CASSQGHIPGQETQYF. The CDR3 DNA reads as TGTGCCAGCAGCCAAGGACATATCCCAGGACAAGAGACCCAGTACTTC.

This CDR3 reads CASSLDGTGYGNQPQHF. The CDR3 bases are TGTGCCAGCAGCTTGGACGGGACGGGATATGGCAATCAGCCCCAGCATTTT. J is TRBJ1-5 and V is TRBV7-2, with TRBD1 as a possible D gene (5 bases). Germline CDR1 is SGHTA and CDR2 is FQGNSA. The CDR3 has 17 amino acids. V lost 3 bases and J 2 bases, leaving 17 bases between the germline ends.

In DNA, the CDR3 is TGCAGCATCGACAGGGATACCGGGGAGCTGTTTTTT. Encoded protein: CSIDRDTGELFF. The chain has TRBV29-1 and TRBJ2-2; 7 bases line up with TRBD1. This CDR3 has 12 residues. J gave up 5 bases and V 8 bases, and 5 bases lay outside the gene matches. Germline-derived CDR1 and CDR2 are SQVTM and ANQGSEA.

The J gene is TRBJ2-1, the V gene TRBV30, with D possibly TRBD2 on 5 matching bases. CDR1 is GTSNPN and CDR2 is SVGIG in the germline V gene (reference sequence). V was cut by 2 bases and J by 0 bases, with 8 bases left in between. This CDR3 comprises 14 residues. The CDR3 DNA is TGTGCCTGGAGTAGTGGGAGCTCCTACAATGAGCAGTTCTTC. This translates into CAWSSGSSYNEQFF.

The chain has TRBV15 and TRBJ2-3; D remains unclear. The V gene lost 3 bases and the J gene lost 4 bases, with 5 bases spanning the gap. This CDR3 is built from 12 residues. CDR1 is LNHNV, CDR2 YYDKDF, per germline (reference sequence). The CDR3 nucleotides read TGTGCCACCAGCAGGCTAGCAGATACGCAGTATTTT. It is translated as CATSRLADTQYF.

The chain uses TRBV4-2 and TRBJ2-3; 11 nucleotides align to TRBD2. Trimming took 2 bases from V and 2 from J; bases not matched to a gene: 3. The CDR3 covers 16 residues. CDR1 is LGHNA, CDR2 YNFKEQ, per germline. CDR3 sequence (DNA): TGTGCCAGCAGCCAAAGTAGCGGGGGGGCCACAGATACGCAGTATTTT. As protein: CASSQSSGGATDTQYF.

DNA of the CDR3: TGTGCCAGCAGAGGGGACAACCATGAGCAGTTCTTC. It specifies CASRGDNHEQFF. The chain uses TRBV2 and TRBJ2-1; TRBD1 is a possible D gene (6 bases). The V end was cut by 6 bases, the J end by 8 bases, with 11 bases between. Germline V gene data show CDR1 as SNHLY and CDR2 as FYNNEI. The CDR3 spans 12 residues.